This T cell receptor beta chain derives from a study of blood T cell repertoires in COVID-19. The CDR3 contains 19 residues. Germline trimming cut 1 base from V and 3 bases from J; bases unmatched to any gene: 10. Germline V gives CDR1 LGHDT, CDR2 YNNKEL (reference sequence). Profiled with immunoSEQ multiplex PCR; TCRdb holds only in-frame clones, not every one. The table records approximately 260,000 clones, roughly 89% of them present only once. This receptor was identified in a man in his forties or fifties with acute or convalescent COVID-19. Sequencing was carried out using peripheral blood. The chain uses TRBV3-1 (or the pseudogene TRBV3-2) and TRBJ2-1; 12 bases are a match to TRBD2. CDR3 loop: CASSQGLRGLAGNYNEQFF. For the CDR3, the DNA is TGTGCCAGCAGCCAAGGACTCCGAGGACTAGCGGGGAACTACAATGAGCAGTTCTTC.